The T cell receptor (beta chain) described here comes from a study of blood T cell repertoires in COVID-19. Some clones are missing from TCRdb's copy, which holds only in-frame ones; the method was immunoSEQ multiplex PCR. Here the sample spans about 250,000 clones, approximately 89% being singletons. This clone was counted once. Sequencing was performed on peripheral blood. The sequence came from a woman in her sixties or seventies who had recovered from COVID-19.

The CDR3 region has the DNA TGTGCCAGCAGTTTATCGGGGAGACAGGGGCGGAATGAGCAGTTCTTC. It specifies CASSLSGRQGRNEQFF. This chain connects TRBV27 to TRBJ2-1; 8 nucleotides line up with TRBD1. V gave up 0 bases and J gave up 7 bases; unmatched junction bases: 8. The CDR3 totals 16 residues. Germline CDR1 and CDR2: MNHEY and SMNVEV (reference sequence).